The rows below give T cell receptor beta chains drawn from one sample of a study of T cell repertoires in cytomegalovirus infection. These receptors lack a known antigen. TCRdb processed the reads anew with MiXCR; each CDR3 protein has one entry. The table shows about 110,000 distinct CDR3 sequences, with over 40% occurring only once. The sequences come from CD8+ T cells from cultured PBMCs, collected from culture after CMV antigen stimulation. The receptors shown here come from a human donor in good health (CMV status not recorded). Some clones in this sample may be carry-over from other donors' samples. The CDR3 runs from the conserved cysteine through the conserved F or W. D genes are given only for firm matches. Not every row has a clone size; where given, it reads once, few, many or a size class.

TRBJ2-7,TRBD2,few,TRBV20-1,CSARGSGGQYEQYF,TGCAGTGCTAGAGGGTCGGGGGGGCAATACGAGCAGTACTTC
TRBJ2-2,TRBD1,NA,TRBV15,CATSLTGAGELFF,TGTGCCACCAGTCTCACAGGGGCCGGGGAGCTGTTTTTT
TRBJ2-3,NA,NA,TRBV7-9,CASSSLLDSDTQYF,TGTGCCAGCAGCTCTCTTCTCGACAGTGATACGCAGTATTTT
TRBJ1-1,TRBD1,many,TRBV10-3,CAITPGTGGTEAFF,TGTGCCATCACCCCCGGGACAGGGGGCACTGAAGCTTTCTTT
TRBJ2-1,TRBD1,NA,TRBV7-2,CVSSLGPRDRLYNEQFF,TGTGTCAGCAGCTTAGGACCCCGGGACAGACTCTACAATGAGCAGTTCTTC
TRBJ2-6,NA,few,TRBV7-6,CASSPAWSGSPGANVLTF,TGTGCCAGCAGTCCAGCGTGGTCTGGGTCCCCTGGGGCCAACGTCCTGACTTTC
TRBJ1-1,TRBD1,once,TRBV29-1,CSLKGQQHTEAFF,TGCAGCCTAAAGGGACAGCAACACACTGAAGCTTTCTTT
TRBJ1-2,NA,NA,TRBV27,CASSPGRGYGYTF,TGTGCCAGCAGTCCCGGTAGGGGCTATGGCTACACCTTC
TRBJ1-1,NA,few,TRBV7-2,CASSPGGRLKSTEAFF,TGTGCCAGCAGCCCCGGGGGGCGCTTAAAATCGACTGAAGCTTTCTTT
TRBJ1-2,NA,few,TRBV12-3/TRBV12-4,CASGMMNGRWIYGYTF,TGTGCCAGCGGAATGATGAACGGACGGTGGATCTATGGCTACACCTTC
TRBJ2-5,NA,NA,TRBV5-1,CASSATGTPPTQYF,TGCGCCAGCAGCGCCACCGGGACGCCCCCGACCCAGTACTTC
TRBJ2-7,TRBD1,many,TRBV7-9,CASSLFGQGDGGQYF,TGTGCCAGCAGCTTATTCGGACAGGGGGATGGCGGGCAGTACTTC
TRBJ1-3,NA,few,TRBV5-6,CASSLPHRVDNTIYF,TGTGCCAGCAGCCTGCCGCACAGGGTTGATAACACCATATATTTT
TRBJ1-4,TRBD1,many,TRBV6-5,CASSPRQGYEKLFF,TGTGCCAGCAGTCCAAGACAGGGATATGAAAAACTGTTTTTT
TRBJ2-7,TRBD1,NA,TRBV5-4,CASSPRTGGYEQYF,TGTGCCAGCAGCCCACGGACAGGGGGCTACGAGCAGTACTTC
TRBJ2-5,TRBD2,NA,TRBV30,CAWSLGLEQETQYF,TGTGCCTGGAGTCTAGGACTAGAGCAAGAGACCCAGTACTTC
TRBJ2-3,NA,NA,TRBV7-8,CASSLSDSGTDTQYF,TGTGCCAGCAGCTTAAGCGACTCCGGCACAGATACGCAGTATTTT
TRBJ2-3,TRBD2,NA,TRBV12-3/TRBV12-4,CANRRGLAGAGTDTQYF,TGTGCCAACAGGCGGGGACTAGCGGGGGCCGGCACAGATACGCAGTATTTT
TRBJ1-2,TRBD1,NA,TRBV7-9,CASSGDRGRDYGYTF,TGTGCCAGCAGCGGGGACAGGGGGCGCGACTATGGCTACACCTTC
TRBJ2-1,TRBD2,many,TRBV6-5,CASKGAGGNNEQFF,TGTGCCAGCAAAGGCGCGGGGGGGAACAATGAGCAGTTCTTC
TRBJ2-5,NA,NA,TRBV5-6,CASSLGLTQYF,TGTGCCAGCAGCTTGGGGCTAACCCAGTACTTC
TRBJ2-5,TRBD2,few,TRBV7-2,CASSPQTSGGRETQYF,TGTGCCAGCAGCCCTCAGACTAGCGGGGGGAGGGAGACCCAGTACTTC
TRBJ1-1,NA,few,TRBV29-1,CSVGGAGSTEAFF,TGCAGCGTTGGGGGAGCAGGGTCCACTGAAGCTTTCTTT
TRBJ2-7,NA,few,TRBV12-3/TRBV12-4,CASSFFGPTYEQYF,NA
TRBJ2-1,TRBD2,NA,TRBV7-2,CASLGGGAHEQFF,TGTGCCAGCCTTGGCGGGGGGGCCCATGAGCAGTTCTTC
TRBJ2-1,TRBD2,few,TRBV7-8,CASSLPTSGGIGDEQFF,TGTGCCAGCAGCCTCCCAACTAGCGGGGGGATTGGGGATGAGCAGTTCTTC
TRBJ1-3,NA,NA,TRBV4-1,CASSQVGGTGNTIYF,TGCGCCAGCAGCCAAGTGGGCGGTACGGGAAACACCATATATTTT